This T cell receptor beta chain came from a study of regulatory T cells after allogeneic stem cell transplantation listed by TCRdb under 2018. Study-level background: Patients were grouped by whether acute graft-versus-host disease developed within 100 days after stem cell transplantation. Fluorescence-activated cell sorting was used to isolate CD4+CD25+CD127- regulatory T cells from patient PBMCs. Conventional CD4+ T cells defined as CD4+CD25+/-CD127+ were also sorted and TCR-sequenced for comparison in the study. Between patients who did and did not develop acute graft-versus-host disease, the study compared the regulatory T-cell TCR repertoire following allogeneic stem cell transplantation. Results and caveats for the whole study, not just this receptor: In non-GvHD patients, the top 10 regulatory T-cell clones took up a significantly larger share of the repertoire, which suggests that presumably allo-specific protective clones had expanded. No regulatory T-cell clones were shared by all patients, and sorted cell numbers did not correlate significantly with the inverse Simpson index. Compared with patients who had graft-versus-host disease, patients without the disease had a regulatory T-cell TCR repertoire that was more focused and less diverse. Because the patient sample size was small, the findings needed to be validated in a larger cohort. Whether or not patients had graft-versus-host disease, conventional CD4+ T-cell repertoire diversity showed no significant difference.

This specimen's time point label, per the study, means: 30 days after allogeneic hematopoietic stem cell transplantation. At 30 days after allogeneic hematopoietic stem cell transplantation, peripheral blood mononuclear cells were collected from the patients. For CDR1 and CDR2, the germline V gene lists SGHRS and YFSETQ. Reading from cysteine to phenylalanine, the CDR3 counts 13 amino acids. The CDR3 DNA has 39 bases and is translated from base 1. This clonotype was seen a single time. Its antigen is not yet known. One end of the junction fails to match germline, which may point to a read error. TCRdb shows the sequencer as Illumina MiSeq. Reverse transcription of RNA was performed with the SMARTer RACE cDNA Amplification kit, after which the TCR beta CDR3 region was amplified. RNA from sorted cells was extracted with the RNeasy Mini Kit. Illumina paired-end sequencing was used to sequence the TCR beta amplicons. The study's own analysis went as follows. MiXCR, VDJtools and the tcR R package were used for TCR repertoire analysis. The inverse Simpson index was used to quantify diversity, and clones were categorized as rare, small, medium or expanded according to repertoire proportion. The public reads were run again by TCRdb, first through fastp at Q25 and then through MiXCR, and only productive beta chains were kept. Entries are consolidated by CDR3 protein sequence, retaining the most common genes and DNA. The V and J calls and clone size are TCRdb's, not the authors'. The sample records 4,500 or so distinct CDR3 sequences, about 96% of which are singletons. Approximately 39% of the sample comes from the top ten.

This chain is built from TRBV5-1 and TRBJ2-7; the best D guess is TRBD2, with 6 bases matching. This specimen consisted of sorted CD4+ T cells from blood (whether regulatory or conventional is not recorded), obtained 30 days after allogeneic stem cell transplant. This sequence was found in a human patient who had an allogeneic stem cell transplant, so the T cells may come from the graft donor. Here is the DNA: TGCGCCAGCAGCTCCAGGGAGGTCGAAGAGCAGATATTC. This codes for CASSSREVEEQIF.